A selection of T cell receptor beta chains follows, all from one sample in a study of shared clonotypes between healthy human individuals. The table came from immunoSEQ multiplex PCR; TCRdb's copy has only in-frame clones and leaves some out. The sample lists some 2.3 million clones, approximately 95% occurring once. The sequencing input was naive CD4+ T cells from PBMCs. These receptor sequences come from a man between 18 and 29 years old in good health. Some clones in this sample may be carry-over from other donors' samples. The CDR3 runs from the conserved cysteine through the conserved F or W. A D gene is named only where the DNA matches it firmly. Only some rows state a clone size, as once, few, many or a class for expanded clones.

len	v_gene	abundance	d_gene	j_gene	CDR3nt	CDR3aa
12	TRBV29-1	-	-	TRBJ1-1	TGCAGCGCCCCGGGACAATACACTGAAGCTTTCTTT	CSAPGQYTEAFF
17	TRBV28	-	-	TRBJ1-5	TGTGCCAGCAGTATCATAAGGGGATTTGATAGCAATCAGCCCCAGCATTTT	CASSIIRGFDSNQPQHF
15	TRBV19	-	-	TRBJ2-2	TGTGCCAGTAGTATTACGGGGGATAACACCGGGGAGCTGTTTTTT	CASSITGDNTGELFF
15	TRBV30	-	TRBD1	TRBJ1-6	TGTGCCTGGAACGTTCAGGGGGCCCATAATTCACCCCTCCACTTT	CAWNVQGAHNSPLHF
12	TRBV30	-	-	TRBJ1-1	TGTGCCTGTTACAGGGATGGAGGTCAGGCTTTCTTT	CACYRDGGQAFF
12	TRBV5-8	-	-	TRBJ1-5	TGTGCCAGCAGCTTCTCAAATCAGCCCCAGCATTTT	CASSFSNQPQHF
16	TRBV7-9	once	-	TRBJ2-2	TGTGCCAGCAGCCCTCGACCGGGACAGAACACCGGGGAGCTGTTTTTT	CASSPRPGQNTGELFF
16	TRBV7-2	-	-	TRBJ2-3	TGTGCCAGCAGCTTATCGTTTGTCAAGGGGCAAGATACGCAGTATTTT	CASSLSFVKGQDTQYF
17	TRBV7-3	once	-	TRBJ2-6	TGTGCCAGCAGCTCAAACCGACTAGGCTCTGGGGCCAACGTCCTGACTTTC	CASSSNRLGSGANVLTF
13	TRBV5-5	-	-	TRBJ2-5	TGTGCCAGCAGCTCTGGAGATAGGGAGACCCAGTACTTC	CASSSGDRETQYF
15	TRBV5-4	-	TRBD1	TRBJ1-2	TGTGCCAGCAGCTTGGAAGGGGGCCCACACTATGGCTACACCTTC	CASSLEGGPHYGYTF
14	TRBV5-1	-	-	TRBJ2-7	TGCGCCAGCAGTACCAACCGGGACAACTACGAGCAGTACTTC	CASSTNRDNYEQYF
15	TRBV7-3	-	-	TRBJ1-5	TGTGCCAGCAGCTTAACGGGGAATAGCAATCAGCCCCAGCATTTT	CASSLTGNSNQPQHF
16	TRBV27	-	-	TRBJ2-4	TGTGCCAGCAGTTTATTCAGCGGGTTGCCCAAAAACATTCAGTACTTC	CASSLFSGLPKNIQYF
16	TRBV4-1	-	-	TRBJ2-1	TGCGCCAGCAGCCAAGTCTTTGGGCAGGGGATCAATGAGCAGTTCTTC	CASSQVFGQGINEQFF
11	TRBV5-1	-	-	TRBJ1-1	TGCGCCAGCAGCTTAGACCGGGAGGCTTTCTTT	CASSLDREAFF
13	TRBV4-2	-	-	TRBJ1-1	TGTGCCAGCAGCCAAGATTGGAACACTGAAGCTTTCTTT	CASSQDWNTEAFF
15	TRBV9	-	-	TRBJ1-2	TGTGCCAGCAGCGTAGAGGGGGGCGCAGTATATGGCTACACCTTC	CASSVEGGAVYGYTF
15	TRBV6-1	-	-	TRBJ2-7	TGTGCCAGCAGTGGGACGGGAGACCGCTCCTACGAGCAGTACTTC	CASSGTGDRSYEQYF
11	TRBV20-1	few	-	TRBJ1-1	TGCAGTGCTAGAGACAGGACTGAAGCTTTCTTT	CSARDRTEAFF
14	TRBV7-9	-	-	TRBJ2-7	TGTGCCAGCAGTCCGGACAGCGCCTTGGACGAGCAGTACTTC	CASSPDSALDEQYF
12	TRBV5-1	-	-	TRBJ2-2	TGCGCCAGCAGCTCTGACACCGGGGAGCTGTTTTTT	CASSSDTGELFF
14	TRBV5-1	-	-	TRBJ1-3	TGCGCCAGCAGCTTGGATCTCTCTGGAAACACCATATATTTT	CASSLDLSGNTIYF
15	TRBV18	-	-	TRBJ1-6	TGTGCCAGCTCCCGGGATTCAGGGACAAATTCACCCCTCCACTTT	CASSRDSGTNSPLHF
15	TRBV6-5	once	TRBD1	TRBJ2-3	TGTGCCAGCAGTTACGCCGGGACAGGGGGAGATACGCAGTATTTT	CASSYAGTGGDTQYF
16	TRBV5-4	-	TRBD1	TRBJ1-2	TGTGCCAGCAGCTTCGGGAGGTGGGACAGTAGCTATGGCTACACCTTC	CASSFGRWDSSYGYTF
17	TRBV5-1	-	-	TRBJ1-1	TGCGCCAGCAGCTCCCTCCCCCAGGGAGTGGGGAACACTGAAGCTTTCTTT	CASSSLPQGVGNTEAFF
16	TRBV6-6	-	-	TRBJ2-7	TGTGCCAGCAGTTACCCCGGCGGAGGGGGATTTTACGAGCAGTACTTC	CASSYPGGGGFYEQYF
15	TRBV7-2	once	TRBD1	TRBJ1-2	TGTGCCAGCAGCTCCCCGGACAGGGAGAGTTATGGCTACACCTTC	CASSSPDRESYGYTF
13	TRBV6-1	-	TRBD1	TRBJ2-7	TGTGCCAGCAGTAACGGACAGGGCTACGAGCAGTACTTC	CASSNGQGYEQYF
13	TRBV19	once	-	TRBJ2-5	TGTGCCAGTAGTATAACGGGGGCCGAGACCCAGTACTTC	CASSITGAETQYF
14	TRBV28	-	-	TRBJ2-7	TGTGCCAGCGCCATGGGGGTACAGCGATACGAGCAGTACTTC	CASAMGVQRYEQYF
14	TRBV2	-	TRBD1	TRBJ1-4	TGTGCCAGCAGAACCGGGACAGGGAATGAAAAACTGTTTTTT	CASRTGTGNEKLFF
17	TRBV12-5	-	TRBD2	TRBJ2-3	TGTGCTAGTGGTTTGGCCCCTCTGAGCGGGAGCCCAGATACGCAGTATTTT	CASGLAPLSGSPDTQYF
17	TRBV10-3	once	TRBD1	TRBJ1-1	TGTGCCATCAGTGAGTACCGGGACAGGGGGTATGGGACTGAAGCTTTCTTT	CAISEYRDRGYGTEAFF
13	TRBV5-1	-	-	TRBJ2-5	TGCGCCAGCAGCTTTATTAGGCAAGAGACCCAGTACTTC	CASSFIRQETQYF
14	TRBV14	-	TRBD1	TRBJ2-5	TGTGCCAGCAGCCAACAAGACAGGGAAGAGACCCAGTACTTC	CASSQQDREETQYF
13	TRBV6-6	-	-	TRBJ1-5	TGTGCCAGCAGGCGCGACATCTATCAGCCCCAGCATTTT	CASRRDIYQPQHF
16	TRBV19	-	-	TRBJ2-1	TGTGCCAGTAGTAAGGCCGGAAGACAGGCTTACAATGAGCAGTTCTTC	CASSKAGRQAYNEQFF
16	TRBV6-1	-	TRBD1	TRBJ1-5	TGTGCCAGCAGTGGGGGGACAGGGTATTCCAATCAGCCCCAGCATTTT	CASSGGTGYSNQPQHF
17	TRBV7-8	-	-	TRBJ2-2	TGTGCCAGCAGCCCGAGGGGGGCCGGATCCCCCGGAGGGGAGCTGTTTTTT	CASSPRGAGSPGGELFF
15	TRBV21-1	-	-	TRBJ2-1	TGTGCCAGCAGCAAGGAAGCGGGAGGTTATAATGAGCAGTTCTTC	CASSKEAGGYNEQFF
14	TRBV7-9	-	-	TRBJ2-1	TGTGCCAGCAGTACCTTTGGACACCACAATGAGCAGTTCTTC	CASSTFGHHNEQFF
14	TRBV11-2	-	TRBD1	TRBJ2-1	TGTGCCAGCAGCTTGGACAGGGCAAACAATGAGCAGTTCTTC	CASSLDRANNEQFF
15	TRBV6-6	-	-	TRBJ1-1	TGTGCCAGCAGCCCCAAGGTTGGGGGGTCTCACGAAGCTTTCTTT	CASSPKVGGSHEAFF
16	TRBV27	-	TRBD2	TRBJ2-1	TGTGCCAGCAGTTTAACCCCGGGACTAGGGTCCAATGAGCAGTTCTTC	CASSLTPGLGSNEQFF
13	TRBV15	-	TRBD2	TRBJ2-3	TGTGCCACCAGCCGGGGGGGGCTAGATACGCAGTATTTT	CATSRGGLDTQYF
15	TRBV5-6	-	TRBD1	TRBJ1-4	TGTGCCAGCAGCTTGGTTACAGGGGGCTTGGAAAAACTGTTTTTT	CASSLVTGGLEKLFF